What follows is one T cell receptor beta chain and its context. In the authors' methods: Estimation of nucleated cell counts was performed using reference gene primer amplification. The repertoire was sequenced with immunoSEQ multiplex PCR; TCRdb's copy has only in-frame clones and lacks some. V and J calls and clone size are those listed in that table; D and trimming were worked out from the DNA. The profile covers 200,000 to 300,000 clones, with 65% to 90% appearing a single time and around 2% taken by the ten largest. This sample was included in a study of blood T cell repertoires in COVID-19. Study as a whole: The United States, Italy and Spain provided the acute and convalescent COVID-19 samples. The cDNA or gDNA used as material had been derived from T cells, B-cell-depleted T cells, or PBMCs.

V was clipped by 7 bases and J by 2 bases, with 14 bases between them. The length of the CDR3 is 13 residues. Germline CDR1 is GTSNPN and CDR2 is SVGIG (reference sequence). The sample comprised peripheral blood. This receptor was identified in a middle-aged man who had recovered from COVID-19. The V call is TRBV30, the J call TRBJ1-2, with D tentatively TRBD1 (6 bases). CDR3: CAYPLTGNYGYTF. CDR3 in DNA: TGTGCCTACCCGCTTACAGGGAACTATGGCTACACCTTC.